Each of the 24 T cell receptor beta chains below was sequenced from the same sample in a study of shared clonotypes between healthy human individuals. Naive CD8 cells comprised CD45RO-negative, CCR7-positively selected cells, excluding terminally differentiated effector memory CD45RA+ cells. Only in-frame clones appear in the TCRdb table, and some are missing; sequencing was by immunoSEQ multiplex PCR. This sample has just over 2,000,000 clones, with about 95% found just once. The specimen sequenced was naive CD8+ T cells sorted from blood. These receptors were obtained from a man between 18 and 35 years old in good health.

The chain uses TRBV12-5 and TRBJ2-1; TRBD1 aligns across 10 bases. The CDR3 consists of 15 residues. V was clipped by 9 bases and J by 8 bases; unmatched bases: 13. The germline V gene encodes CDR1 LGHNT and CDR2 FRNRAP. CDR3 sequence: CARKCGTGERDEQFF. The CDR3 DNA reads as TGTGCTAGGAAATGCGGGACAGGGGAACGGGATGAGCAGTTCTTC.

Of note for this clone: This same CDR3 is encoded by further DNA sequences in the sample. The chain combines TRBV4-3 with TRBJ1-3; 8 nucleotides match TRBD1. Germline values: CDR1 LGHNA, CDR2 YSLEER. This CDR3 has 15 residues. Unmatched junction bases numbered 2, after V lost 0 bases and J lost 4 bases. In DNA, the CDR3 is TGCGCCAGCAGCCAAGATAGGACAGGGGGAAACACCATATATTTT. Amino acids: CASSQDRTGGNTIYF.

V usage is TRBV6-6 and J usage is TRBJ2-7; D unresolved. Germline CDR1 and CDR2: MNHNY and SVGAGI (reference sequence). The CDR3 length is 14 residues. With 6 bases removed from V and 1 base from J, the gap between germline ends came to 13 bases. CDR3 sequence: CASRPGGVSYEQYF. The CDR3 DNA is TGTGCCAGCAGGCCGGGTGGGGTTTCCTACGAGCAGTACTTC.

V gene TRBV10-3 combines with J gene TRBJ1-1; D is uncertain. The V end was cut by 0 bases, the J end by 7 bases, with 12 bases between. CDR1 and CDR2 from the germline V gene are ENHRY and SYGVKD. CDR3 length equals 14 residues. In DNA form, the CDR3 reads TGTGCCATCAGTGAGTCCTGGGTTCCCGATGAAGCTTTCTTT. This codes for CAISESWVPDEAFF.

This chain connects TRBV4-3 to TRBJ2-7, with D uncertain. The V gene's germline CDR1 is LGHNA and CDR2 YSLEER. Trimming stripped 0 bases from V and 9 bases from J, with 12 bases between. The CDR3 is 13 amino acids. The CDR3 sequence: CASSQDTGFGQYF. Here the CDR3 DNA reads TGCGCCAGCAGCCAAGATACGGGTTTCGGGCAGTACTTC.

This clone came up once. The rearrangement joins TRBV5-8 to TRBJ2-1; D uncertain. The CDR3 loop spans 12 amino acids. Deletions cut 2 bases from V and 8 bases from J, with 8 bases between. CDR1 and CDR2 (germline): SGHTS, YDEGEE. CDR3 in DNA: TGTGCCAGCAGCTTTCGGGTCGATGAGCAGTTCTTC. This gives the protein CASSFRVDEQFF.

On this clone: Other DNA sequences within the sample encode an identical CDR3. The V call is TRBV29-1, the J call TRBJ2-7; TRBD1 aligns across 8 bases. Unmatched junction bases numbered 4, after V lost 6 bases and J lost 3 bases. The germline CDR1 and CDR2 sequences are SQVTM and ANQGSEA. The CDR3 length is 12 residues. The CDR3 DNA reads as TGCAGCGTATGGACAGGGAGCTACGAGCAGTACTTC. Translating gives CSVWTGSYEQYF.

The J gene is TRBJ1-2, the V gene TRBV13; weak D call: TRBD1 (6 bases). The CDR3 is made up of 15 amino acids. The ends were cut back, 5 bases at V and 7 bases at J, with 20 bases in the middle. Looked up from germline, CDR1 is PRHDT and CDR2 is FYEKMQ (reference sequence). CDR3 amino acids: CASSPDGGSGGGYTF. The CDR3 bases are TGTGCCAGCAGCCCCGACGGGGGCAGTGGGGGTGGCTACACCTTC.

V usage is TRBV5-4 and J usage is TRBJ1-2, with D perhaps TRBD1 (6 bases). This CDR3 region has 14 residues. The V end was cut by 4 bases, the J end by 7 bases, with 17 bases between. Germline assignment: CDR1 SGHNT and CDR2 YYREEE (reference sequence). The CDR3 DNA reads TGTGCCAGCAGCCTGTACATAGGGGGAGGTGGCTACACCTTC. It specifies CASSLYIGGGGYTF.

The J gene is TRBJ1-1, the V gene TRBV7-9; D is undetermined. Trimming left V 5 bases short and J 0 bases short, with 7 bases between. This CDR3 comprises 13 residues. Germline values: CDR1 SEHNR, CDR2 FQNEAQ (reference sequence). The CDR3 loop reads CASSREVNTEAFF. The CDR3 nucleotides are TGTGCCAGCAGCCGAGAAGTGAACACTGAAGCTTTCTTT.

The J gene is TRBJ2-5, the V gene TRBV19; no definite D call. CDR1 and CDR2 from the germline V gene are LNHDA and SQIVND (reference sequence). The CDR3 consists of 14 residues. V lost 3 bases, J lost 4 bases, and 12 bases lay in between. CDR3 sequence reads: CASSMNDWLETQYF. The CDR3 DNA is TGTGCCAGTAGTATGAACGACTGGTTAGAGACCCAGTACTTC.

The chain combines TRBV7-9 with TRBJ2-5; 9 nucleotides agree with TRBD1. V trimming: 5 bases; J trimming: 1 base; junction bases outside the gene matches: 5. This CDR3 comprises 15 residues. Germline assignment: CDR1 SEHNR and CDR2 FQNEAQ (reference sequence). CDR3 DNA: TGTGCCAGCAGCGGACCGGGACAGGGCCAAGAGACCCAGTACTTC. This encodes CASSGPGQGQETQYF.

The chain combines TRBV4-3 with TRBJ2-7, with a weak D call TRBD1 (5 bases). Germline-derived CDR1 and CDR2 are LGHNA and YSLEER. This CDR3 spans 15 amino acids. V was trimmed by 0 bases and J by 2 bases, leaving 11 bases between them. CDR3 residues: CASSQEWQGTYEQYF. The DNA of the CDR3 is TGCGCCAGCAGCCAAGAGTGGCAGGGAACCTACGAGCAGTACTTC.

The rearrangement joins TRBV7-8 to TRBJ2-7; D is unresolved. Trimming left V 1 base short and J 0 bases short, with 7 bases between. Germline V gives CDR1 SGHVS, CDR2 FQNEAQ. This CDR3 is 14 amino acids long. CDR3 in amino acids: CASSLDGYSYEQYF. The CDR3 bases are TGTGCCAGCAGCTTAGATGGGTACTCCTACGAGCAGTACTTC.

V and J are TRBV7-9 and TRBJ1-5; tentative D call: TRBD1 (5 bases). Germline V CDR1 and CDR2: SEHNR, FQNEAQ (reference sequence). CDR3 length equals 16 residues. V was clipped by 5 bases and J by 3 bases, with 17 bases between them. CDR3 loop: CASSDDLDRHNQPQHF. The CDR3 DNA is TGTGCCAGCAGCGATGATCTAGACAGACACAATCAGCCCCAGCATTTT. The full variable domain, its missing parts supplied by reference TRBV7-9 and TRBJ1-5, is DTGVSQNPRHKITKRGQNVTFRCDPISEHNRLYWYRQTLGQGPEFLTYFQNEAQLEKSRLLSDRFSAERPKGSFSTLEIQRTEQGDSAMYLCASSDDLDRHNQPQHFGDGTRLSIL.

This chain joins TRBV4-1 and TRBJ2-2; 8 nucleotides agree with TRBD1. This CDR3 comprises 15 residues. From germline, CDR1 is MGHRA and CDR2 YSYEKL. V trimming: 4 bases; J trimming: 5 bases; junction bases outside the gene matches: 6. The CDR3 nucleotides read TGCGCCAGCAGCCCTCGGACAGGGAAGACCGGGGAGCTGTTTTTT. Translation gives CASSPRTGKTGELFF.

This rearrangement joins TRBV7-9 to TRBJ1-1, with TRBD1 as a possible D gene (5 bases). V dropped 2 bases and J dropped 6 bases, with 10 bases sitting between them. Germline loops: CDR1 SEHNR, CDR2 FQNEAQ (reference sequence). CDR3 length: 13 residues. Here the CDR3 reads CASSLFGTAEAFF. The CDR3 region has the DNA TGTGCCAGCAGCTTATTTGGGACCGCTGAAGCTTTCTTT.

The CDR3 reads CASSLWGVGNQPQHF. CDR3 nucleotide sequence: TGTGCCAGCAGTTTATGGGGCGTAGGCAATCAGCCCCAGCATTTT. The V gene is TRBV27, the J gene TRBJ1-5; TRBD1 is a possible D gene (5 bases). CDR1 and CDR2 from the germline V gene are MNHEY and SMNVEV (reference sequence). The CDR3 loop spans 15 amino acids. Trimming cost V 1 base and J 2 bases, with 9 bases left between them.

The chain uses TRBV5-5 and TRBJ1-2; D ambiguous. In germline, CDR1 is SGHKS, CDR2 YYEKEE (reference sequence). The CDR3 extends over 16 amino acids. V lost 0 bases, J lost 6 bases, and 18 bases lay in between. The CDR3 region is CASSLELGLAWNGYTF. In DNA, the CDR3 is TGTGCCAGCAGCTTGGAGCTGGGCCTGGCTTGGAATGGCTACACCTTC.

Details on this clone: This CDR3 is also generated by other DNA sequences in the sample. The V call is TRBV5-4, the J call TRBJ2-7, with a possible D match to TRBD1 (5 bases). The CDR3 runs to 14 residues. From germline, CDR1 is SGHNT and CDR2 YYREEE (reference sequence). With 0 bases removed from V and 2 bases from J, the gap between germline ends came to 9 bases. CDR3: CASSLDRSPYEQYF. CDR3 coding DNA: TGTGCCAGCAGCTTGGACAGGAGCCCCTACGAGCAGTACTTC.

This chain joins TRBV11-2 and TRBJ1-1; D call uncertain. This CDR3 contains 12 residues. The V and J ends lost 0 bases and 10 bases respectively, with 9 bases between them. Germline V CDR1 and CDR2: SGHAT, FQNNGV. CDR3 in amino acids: CASSLEPGPAFF. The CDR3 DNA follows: TGTGCCAGCAGCTTAGAGCCCGGGCCAGCTTTCTTT. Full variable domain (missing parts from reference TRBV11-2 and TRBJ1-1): EAGVAQSPRYKIIEKRQSVAFWCNPISGHATLYWYQQILGQGPKLLIQFQNNGVVDDSQLPKDRFSAERLKGVDSTLKIQPAKLEDSAVYLCASSLEPGPAFFGQGTRLTVV.

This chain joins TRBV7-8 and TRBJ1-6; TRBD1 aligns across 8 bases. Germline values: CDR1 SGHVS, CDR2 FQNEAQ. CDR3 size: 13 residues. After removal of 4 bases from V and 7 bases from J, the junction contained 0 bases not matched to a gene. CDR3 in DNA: TGTGCCAGCAGCTGGGACAGGAATTCACCCCTCCACTTT. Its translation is CASSWDRNSPLHF. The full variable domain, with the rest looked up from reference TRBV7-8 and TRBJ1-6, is GAGVSQSPRYKVAKRGQDVALRCDPISGHVSLFWYQQALGQGPEFLTYFQNEAQLDKSGLPSDRFFAERPEGSVSTLKIQRTQQEDSAVYLCASSWDRNSPLHFGNGTRLTVT.

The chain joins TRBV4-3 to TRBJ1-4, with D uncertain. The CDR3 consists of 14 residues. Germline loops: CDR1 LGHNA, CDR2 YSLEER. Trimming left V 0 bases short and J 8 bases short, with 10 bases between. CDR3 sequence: CASSQDVGGEKLFF. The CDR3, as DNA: TGCGCCAGCAGCCAAGATGTAGGAGGGGAAAAACTGTTTTTT.

CDR3 in amino acids: CASSIGREAFF. The CDR3 DNA follows: TGTGCCAGCAGTATTGGAAGGGAAGCTTTCTTT. The chain uses TRBV5-4 and TRBJ1-1, with no clear D. From germline, CDR1 is SGHNT and CDR2 YYREEE (reference sequence). This CDR3 spans 11 amino acids. The ends were cut back, 5 bases at V and 8 bases at J, with 10 bases in the middle.